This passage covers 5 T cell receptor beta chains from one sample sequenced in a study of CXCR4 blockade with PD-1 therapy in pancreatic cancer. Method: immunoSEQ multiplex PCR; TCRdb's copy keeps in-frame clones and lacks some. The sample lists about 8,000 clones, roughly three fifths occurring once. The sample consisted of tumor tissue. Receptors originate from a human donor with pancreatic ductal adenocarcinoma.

The CDR3 spells CATGLADETQYF. The CDR3, as DNA: TGTGCCACCGGACTAGCGGACGAGACGCAGTATTTT. J is TRBJ2-3 and V is TRBV28; 10 bases agree with TRBD2. The CDR3 has 12 amino acids. J lost 9 bases, V lost 10 bases, and 7 bases had no gene match. Germline V lookup: CDR1 MDHEN, CDR2 SYDVKM.

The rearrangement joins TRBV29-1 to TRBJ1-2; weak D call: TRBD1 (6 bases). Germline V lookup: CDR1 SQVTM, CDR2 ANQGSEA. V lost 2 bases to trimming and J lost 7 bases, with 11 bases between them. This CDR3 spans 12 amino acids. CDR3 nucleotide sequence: TGCAGCGTTGAAACAGGGTTTGGTGGCTACACCTTC. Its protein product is CSVETGFGGYTF.

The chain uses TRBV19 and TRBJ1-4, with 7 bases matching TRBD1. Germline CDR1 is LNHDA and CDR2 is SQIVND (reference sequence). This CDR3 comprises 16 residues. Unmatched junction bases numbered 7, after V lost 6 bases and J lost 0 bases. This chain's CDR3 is CASSSGQLATNEKLFF. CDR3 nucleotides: TGTGCCAGTAGCTCGGGACAGCTTGCAACTAATGAAAAACTGTTTTTT.

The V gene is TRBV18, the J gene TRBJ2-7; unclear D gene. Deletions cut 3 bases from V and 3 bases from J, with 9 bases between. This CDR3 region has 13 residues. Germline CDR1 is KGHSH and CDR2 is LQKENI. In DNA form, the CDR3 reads TGTGCCAGCTCACCGTACACGGTCTACGAGCAGTACTTC. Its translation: CASSPYTVYEQYF.

CDR3: CASSMGRGRTDTQYF. The CDR3 DNA is TGTGCCAGTAGTATGGGTAGGGGGAGGACAGATACGCAGTATTTT. The genes are TRBV19 and TRBJ2-3; D may match TRBD1 or TRBD2 (6 bases each). The CDR3 is made up of 15 amino acids. The germline gives CDR1 LNHDA, CDR2 SQIVND (reference sequence). The V gene lost 3 bases and the J gene lost 3 bases, with 13 bases spanning the gap. Full variable domain (missing parts from reference TRBV19 and TRBJ2-3): DGGITQSPKYLFRKEGQNVTLSCEQNLNHDAMYWYRQDPGQGLRLIYYSQIVNDFQKGDIAEGYSVSREKKESFPLTVTSAQKNPTAFYLCASSMGRGRTDTQYFGPGTRLTVL.